Listed here are 25 T cell receptor beta chains from one sample, sequenced in a study of blood T cell repertoires in COVID-19. Clones were read by immunoSEQ multiplex PCR, and TCRdb kept only the in-frame ones, dropping some. The sample contains under 150,000 clones, 80% to 90% of which appear only once. Material for sequencing was PBMCs or T cells enriched from blood (not recorded which). These receptor sequences come from a woman in her fifties or sixties who had recovered from COVID-19.

This chain joins TRBV19 and TRBJ2-3; the match to TRBD2 covers 7 bases. V lost 7 bases to trimming and J lost 0 bases; unmatched junction nucleotides: 13. In germline, CDR1 is LNHDA, CDR2 SQIVND (reference sequence). There are 17 residues in the CDR3. The CDR3 DNA follows: TGTGCCAGTATCGGGGGTGAGCGGGGCTCTAGCACAGATACGCAGTATTTT. It translates to CASIGGERGSSTDTQYF.

This clone has a single count. This chain uses TRBV15 with TRBJ2-5; 13 nucleotides align to TRBD2. The germline gives CDR1 LNHNV, CDR2 YYDKDF (reference sequence). After removal of 0 bases from V and 4 bases from J, the junction contained 8 bases not matched to a gene. The CDR3 sequence is 18 residues long. The DNA for the CDR3 is TGTGCCACCAGCAGAGATCCGACTAGCGGGGGGTTGGGAGAGACCCAGTACTTC. This codes for CATSRDPTSGGLGETQYF. The full variable domain, with the rest looked up from reference TRBV15 and TRBJ2-5, is DAMVIQNPRYQVTQFGKPVTLSCSQTLNHNVMYWYQQKSSQAPKLLFHYYDKDFNNEADTPDNFQSRRPNTSFCFLDIRSPGLGDTAMYLCATSRDPTSGGLGETQYFGPGTRLLVL.

The chain links TRBV18 to TRBJ1-5, with 7 bases lining up with TRBD1. The CDR3 extends over 16 amino acids. Germline trimming cut 1 base from V and 2 bases from J; bases unmatched to any gene: 5. Germline-derived CDR1 and CDR2 are KGHSH and LQKENI. The CDR3 reads CASSPQGGEGNQPQHF. CDR3 in DNA: TGTGCCAGCTCACCACAAGGGGGCGAGGGCAATCAGCCCCAGCATTTT.

This sequence joins TRBV7-2 and TRBJ2-5, with D maybe TRBD1 (6 bases). Trimming took off 3 bases at V and 1 base at J, with 12 bases between the two ends. Germline assignment: CDR1 SGHTA and CDR2 FQGNSA. This CDR3 is 15 amino acids long. The CDR3 bases are TGTGCCAGCAGCTTTGGACAGTTTTCCCAAGAGACCCAGTACTTC. Encoded protein: CASSFGQFSQETQYF.

This clone was seen just once. The chain uses TRBV7-2 and TRBJ1-6, with unresolved D. CDR1 and CDR2 from the germline V gene are SGHTA and FQGNSA. The V and J ends lost 2 bases and 4 bases respectively, with 15 bases between them. The length of the CDR3 is 17 residues. In DNA form, the CDR3 reads TGTGCCAGCAGCTTATTAGTTCGCACTCCTTATAATTCACCCCTCCACTTT. Amino acids: CASSLLVRTPYNSPLHF.

The gene calls are TRBV18 and TRBJ2-1; TRBD1 matches 7 bases. The CDR3 consists of 15 residues. Germline V gene sequence: CDR1 KGHSH, CDR2 LQKENI. V was pared by 3 bases and J by 0 bases, with 2 bases of the junction left unmatched. CDR3 loop: CASSPGQISYNEQFF. In DNA form, the CDR3 reads TGTGCCAGCTCACCGGGACAGATCTCCTACAATGAGCAGTTCTTC.

This clone showed up just a few times. The J gene is TRBJ2-1, the V gene TRBV30; 7 bases align to TRBD1. V lost 8 bases to trimming and J lost 3 bases; unmatched junction nucleotides: 1. The CDR3 spans 11 residues. The V gene's germline CDR1 is GTSNPN and CDR2 SVGIG (reference sequence). Here the CDR3 reads CARDSYNEQFF. The CDR3 nucleotides read TGTGCCAGGGACAGCTACAATGAGCAGTTCTTC.

The chain combines TRBV2 with TRBJ1-1; D may be TRBD1 (6 bases). The CDR3 consists of 13 residues. CDR1 is SNHLY and CDR2 is FYNNEI in the germline V gene. Trimming removed 6 bases from V and 2 bases from J, with 10 bases in between. The CDR3 sequence: CASRNRVNTEAFF. CDR3 DNA: TGTGCCAGCAGAAACAGGGTTAACACTGAAGCTTTCTTT.

The CDR3 bases are TGTGCCAGCACCTTTCAGGGGATAAACACTGAAGCTTTCTTT. Translated, it gives CASTFQGINTEAFF. The chain employs TRBV2 and TRBJ1-1, with a weak D call TRBD1 (6 bases). With 7 bases removed from V and 2 bases from J, the gap between germline ends came to 14 bases. This CDR3 region has 14 residues. Germline CDR1 SNHLY, CDR2 FYNNEI.

This clone was seen only a few times. The chain couples TRBV29-1 to TRBJ2-3, with 8 bases that match TRBD1. This CDR3 region has 13 residues. Per germline, CDR1 SQVTM and CDR2 ANQGSEA. V trimming: 2 bases; J trimming: 7 bases; junction bases outside the gene matches: 5. CDR3 in amino acids: CSVESDRAHTQYF. The CDR3 DNA reads as TGCAGCGTTGAATCGGACAGGGCTCATACGCAGTATTTT.

The rearrangement joins TRBV24-1 to TRBJ2-7; 7 positions agree with TRBD2. The CDR3 is 16 amino acids. V was clipped by 7 bases and J by 1 base; unmatched bases: 12. CDR1 KGHDR and CDR2 SFDVKD come from the germline V gene. CDR3 region: CATSRQRSGGSYEQYF. For the CDR3, the DNA is TGTGCCACCAGCCGCCAGCGGTCGGGGGGATCCTACGAGCAGTACTTC.

In this sample, this clone turned up once. The genes are TRBV7-8 and TRBJ2-4; D unclear. Looked up from germline, CDR1 is SGHVS and CDR2 is FQNEAQ. There are 16 residues in the CDR3. Between the trimmed V and J ends, which lost 2 bases and 1 base, there was a span of 12 bases. The CDR3 DNA is TGTGCCAGCAGCTTACCTCCTGTATCTGCCAAAAACATTCAGTACTTC. It yields the protein CASSLPPVSAKNIQYF. The whole variable domain, remainder taken from reference TRBV7-8 and TRBJ2-4, is GAGVSQSPRYKVAKRGQDVALRCDPISGHVSLFWYQQALGQGPEFLTYFQNEAQLDKSGLPSDRFFAERPEGSVSTLKIQRTQQEDSAVYLCASSLPPVSAKNIQYFGAGTRLSVL.

The gene calls are TRBV6-5 and TRBJ2-5, with 8 bases lining up with TRBD2. Germline V gives CDR1 MNHEY, CDR2 SVGAGI. V was pared by 2 bases and J by 0 bases, with 5 bases of the junction left unmatched. The CDR3 loop spans 16 amino acids. The CDR3 region has the DNA TGTGCCAGCAGTTACATGGTAGCGGGGTACCAAGAGACCCAGTACTTC. This translates into CASSYMVAGYQETQYF.

This sequence joins TRBV3-1 (or the pseudogene TRBV3-2) and TRBJ2-7, with 8 bases lining up with TRBD1. This CDR3 has 15 amino acids. Trimming took 0 bases from V and 5 from J; bases not matched to a gene: 6. Germline loops: CDR1 LGHDT, CDR2 YNNKEL (reference sequence). The CDR3 DNA reads as TGTGCCAGCAGCCAAGAAGGGACAGGCATCGACGAGCAGTACTTC. It encodes CASSQEGTGIDEQYF.

This sequence joins TRBV18 and TRBJ1-2; 8 nucleotides line up with TRBD1. The J segment lost 6 bases and the V segment lost 3 bases, leaving 6 bases of the junction unmatched. CDR1 and CDR2 (germline): KGHSH, LQKENI. The CDR3 has 14 residues. The CDR3 sequence: CASSPGQEPDGYTF. CDR3 nucleotide sequence: TGTGCCAGCTCACCGGGACAGGAGCCCGATGGCTACACCTTC.

The chain employs TRBV10-3 and TRBJ2-3, with 9 bases aligning to TRBD2. The CDR3 sequence is 16 residues long. V trimming: 3 bases; J trimming: 2 bases; junction bases outside the gene matches: 6. Germline assignment: CDR1 ENHRY and CDR2 SYGVKD. In DNA form, the CDR3 reads TGTGCCATCAGTGATATAGCGGGGGCCGACACAGATACGCAGTATTTT. This encodes CAISDIAGADTDTQYF.

The V gene is TRBV2, the J gene TRBJ2-7; 8 nucleotides match TRBD2. This CDR3 region has 12 residues. The trim removed 6 bases at V and 3 bases at J, leaving 1 base unmatched. Looked up from germline, CDR1 is SNHLY and CDR2 is FYNNEI. The CDR3 reads CASRGLDYEQYF. The CDR3 coding sequence is TGTGCCAGCAGGGGACTAGACTACGAGCAGTACTTC.

This clone was detected once. The chain carries TRBV7-2 and TRBJ1-6; no definite D call. V lost 4 bases, J lost 6 bases, and 13 bases lay in between. CDR1 and CDR2 from the germline V gene are SGHTA and FQGNSA. This CDR3 has 15 amino acids. CDR3 amino acids: CASSSSAGVNSPLHF. CDR3 DNA sequence: TGTGCCAGCAGCTCCTCAGCGGGAGTTAATTCACCCCTCCACTTT.

This clone was seen a few times. The gene calls are TRBV2 and TRBJ2-3, with 9 bases fitting TRBD1. J lost 0 bases, V lost 6 bases, and 4 bases had no gene match. CDR1 is SNHLY and CDR2 is FYNNEI in the germline V gene. There are 15 residues in the CDR3. CDR3 residues: CASRNGQGSTDTQYF. As DNA, the CDR3 is TGTGCCAGCAGAAACGGACAGGGGAGCACAGATACGCAGTATTTT.

This sequence joins TRBV10-3 and TRBJ1-2; no clear D gene. V shed 10 bases and J shed 2 bases, with 14 bases lying between them. The CDR3 loop spans 13 amino acids. Germline values: CDR1 ENHRY, CDR2 SYGVKD. The CDR3 bases are TGTGCCAGCCAGCCTGACGGGAACTATGGCTACACCTTC. This encodes CASQPDGNYGYTF.

The V and J genes are TRBV3-1 (or the pseudogene TRBV3-2) and TRBJ1-6, with TRBD1 matching over 9 bases. V shed 0 bases, J shed 7 bases, and the junction held 4 bases outside the gene matches. Per the germline V gene, CDR1 is LGHDT and CDR2 is YNNKEL (reference sequence). This CDR3 is built from 16 residues. In nucleotides, the CDR3 is TGTGCCAGCAGCCAAGATGGCGGACAGGGGAATTCACCCCTCCACTTT. Protein product: CASSQDGGQGNSPLHF.

J is TRBJ1-2 and V is TRBV7-8; no clear D gene. The CDR3 spans 12 residues. CDR1 SGHVS and CDR2 FQNEAQ come from the germline V gene. Trimming cost V 2 bases and J 5 bases, with 6 bases left between them. The CDR3 region is CASSLNEYGYTF. Written as DNA, the CDR3 is TGTGCCAGCAGCTTAAACGAGTATGGCTACACCTTC.

J is TRBJ1-6 and V is TRBV4-3; D remains unclear. Germline CDR1 is LGHNA and CDR2 is YSLEER. The CDR3 spans 15 residues. Trimming left V 1 base short and J 8 bases short, with 12 bases between. The CDR3 DNA reads TGCGCCAGCAGCCAAGTTAGAGTGTTGGATTCACCCCTCCACTTT. This codes for CASSQVRVLDSPLHF.

The table lists this clone with a few counts. The rearrangement joins TRBV7-2 to TRBJ1-4, with 7 bases that match TRBD1. Germline assignment: CDR1 SGHTA and CDR2 FQGNSA. After removal of 4 bases from V and 7 bases from J, the junction contained 6 bases not matched to a gene. The CDR3 length is 14 residues. The CDR3 protein is CASSSTGVSEKLFF. In DNA, the CDR3 is TGTGCCAGCAGCTCCACAGGGGTATCTGAAAAACTGTTTTTT.

The rearrangement links TRBV6-5 to TRBJ2-3; TRBD2 might be the D (7 bases). Germline V gene lookup returns CDR1 MNHEY and CDR2 SVGAGI. V lost 6 bases and J 7 bases, leaving 14 bases between the germline ends. The CDR3 consists of 13 residues. The CDR3 sequence: CASRPGGAYTQYF. CDR3 bases: TGTGCCAGCAGACCTGGGGGGGCATATACGCAGTATTTT.